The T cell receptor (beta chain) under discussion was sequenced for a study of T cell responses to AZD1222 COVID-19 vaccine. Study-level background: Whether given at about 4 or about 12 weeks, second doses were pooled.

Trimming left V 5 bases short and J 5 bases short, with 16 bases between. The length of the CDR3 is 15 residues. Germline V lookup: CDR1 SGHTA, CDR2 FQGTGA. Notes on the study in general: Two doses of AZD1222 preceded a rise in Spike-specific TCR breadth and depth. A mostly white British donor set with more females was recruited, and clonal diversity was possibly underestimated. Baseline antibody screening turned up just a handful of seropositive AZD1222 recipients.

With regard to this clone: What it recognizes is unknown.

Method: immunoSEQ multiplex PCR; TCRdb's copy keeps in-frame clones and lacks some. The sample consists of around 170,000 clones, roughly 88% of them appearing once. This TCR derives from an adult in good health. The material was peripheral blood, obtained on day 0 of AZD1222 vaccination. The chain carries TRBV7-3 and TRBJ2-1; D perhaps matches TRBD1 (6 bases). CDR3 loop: CASSPLSGVHNEQFF. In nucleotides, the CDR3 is TGTGCCAGCAGCCCGCTATCAGGGGTCCACAATGAGCAGTTCTTC.